Listed below are T cell receptor beta chains from one sample, sequenced in a study of T cell responses to AZD1222 COVID-19 vaccine. TCRdb's copy holds only in-frame clones and misses some; the assay was immunoSEQ multiplex PCR. The table includes 150,000 or so clones, around nine tenths detected once. The sample here was peripheral blood, taken on day 0 of AZD1222 vaccination. Source of these receptors: an adult in good health. The CDR3 runs from the conserved cysteine through the conserved F or W. A D gene is named only where the DNA matches it firmly. For some rows the clone size is stated as once, few or many, or as a class when expanded; others skip it.

j_call v_call clone_size d_call cdr3_aa cdr3_nt
TRBJ1-1 TRBV12-5 . . CASGPGLNTEAFF TGTGCTAGTGGTCCGGGACTTAACACTGAAGCTTTCTTT
TRBJ2-7 TRBV1 . . CTSSQKTSENYEQYF TGCACCAGCAGCCAAAAGACTAGCGAGAACTACGAGCAGTACTTC
TRBJ1-1 TRBV11-3 . . CASSLGTGTEAFF TGTGCCAGCAGCTTAGGGACCGGCACTGAAGCTTTCTTT
TRBJ1-3 TRBV7-6 . . CASSLDEALSGNTIYF TGTGCCAGCAGCTTAGACGAGGCCCTCTCTGGAAACACCATATATTTT
TRBJ2-7 TRBV19 once . CASSIFGGRTYEQYF TGTGCCAGTAGTATCTTCGGTGGCAGGACCTACGAGCAGTACTTC
TRBJ2-7 TRBV29-1 . . CSVARGNYEQYF TGCAGCGTAGCTCGGGGTAACTACGAGCAGTACTTC
TRBJ2-7 TRBV6-5 . . CASSDPGITYEQYF TGTGCCAGCAGCGACCCAGGGATAACCTACGAGCAGTACTTC
TRBJ2-7 TRBV6-2/TRBV6-3 . . CASSPSLKEEWPYEQYF TGTGCCAGCAGCCCCTCCCTGAAAGAAGAGTGGCCCTACGAGCAGTACTTC
TRBJ1-6 TRBV7-2 . . CASSVRGDSSYNSPLHF TGTGCCAGCAGCGTCCGGGGGGATAGCTCCTATAATTCACCCCTCCACTTT
TRBJ1-1 TRBV11-2 . . CASSSFRYEAFF TGTGCCAGCAGCTCGTTCAGGTATGAAGCTTTCTTT
TRBJ2-1 TRBV4-1 . . CASSQGTTREQFF TGCGCCAGCAGCCAGGGGACCACTAGAGAGCAGTTCTTC
TRBJ2-7 TRBV27 once TRBD2 CASREGLAGPRDGEQYF TGTGCCAGCAGAGAGGGACTAGCGGGTCCCCGGGACGGGGAGCAGTACTTC
TRBJ2-5 TRBV7-2 . . CASSLAQGGRETQYF TGTGCCAGCAGCTTAGCTCAGGGGGGCCGAGAGACCCAGTACTTC
TRBJ2-7 TRBV4-2 . . CASSQAWGDSYEQYF TGTGCCAGCAGCCAAGCTTGGGGTGACTCCTACGAGCAGTACTTC
TRBJ2-7 TRBV5-1 . TRBD1 CASSGDRGVYEQYF TGCGCCAGCAGCGGTGACAGGGGGGTATACGAGCAGTACTTC
TRBJ2-5 TRBV7-9 . . CASSLGSFGTQYF TGTGCCAGCAGCTTGGGCAGCTTCGGGACCCAGTACTTC
TRBJ1-1 TRBV6-1 . . CASSEQGTVGAFF TGTGCCAGCAGTGAACAGGGCACCGTGGGGGCTTTCTTT
TRBJ1-2 TRBV6-2/TRBV6-3 . TRBD1 CASSYSRTGRSYGYTF TGTGCCAGCAGTTACTCGCGGACAGGCCGGAGCTATGGCTACACCTTC
TRBJ1-1 TRBV10-3 . . CAISEDPNTEAFF TGTGCCATCAGTGAGGACCCGAACACTGAAGCTTTCTTT
TRBJ2-7 TRBV6-2/TRBV6-3 . . CASSSTTYEQYF TGTGCCAGCAGTTCCACGACCTACGAGCAGTACTTC
TRBJ1-5 TRBV27 once . CASSLEGVRGLNQPQHF TGTGCCAGCAGTTTAGAAGGAGTTCGAGGCTTGAATCAGCCCCAGCATTTT
TRBJ2-7 TRBV7-2 . TRBD2 CASSLGRGSYEQYF TGTGCCAGCAGCTTAGGGCGGGGGAGCTACGAGCAGTACTTC
TRBJ1-1 TRBV7-2 . . CASSSQQGAEAFF TGTGCCAGCAGCTCACAACAGGGCGCTGAAGCTTTCTTT
TRBJ2-7 TRBV6-5 . . CASRDRDSTSYEQYF TGTGCCAGCAGAGACCGGGACTCCACGTCCTACGAGCAGTACTTC
TRBJ2-1 TRBV13 . TRBD2 CASSLGSSGGSYNEQFF TGTGCCAGCAGCTTAGGATCCAGCGGGGGTTCCTACAATGAGCAGTTCTTC
TRBJ2-1 TRBV27 . . CASSLKAVANEQFF TGTGCCAGCAGTTTAAAAGCGGTGGCCAATGAGCAGTTCTTC
TRBJ1-2 TRBV19 . . CASSPGGGADYGYTF TGTGCCAGTAGCCCGGGTGGGGGCGCAGACTATGGCTACACCTTC
TRBJ2-7 TRBV30 . . CAWSSSGPGEQYF TGTGCCTGGAGTAGTTCAGGGCCCGGCGAGCAGTACTTC
TRBJ1-1 TRBV6-5 . . CATQIRRDSTTEAFF TGTGCCACCCAAATTCGCCGGGACTCAACCACTGAAGCTTTCTTT
TRBJ1-2 TRBV7-9 . . CASSLDVSHGYTF TGTGCCAGCAGCTTGGATGTCTCCCATGGCTACACCTTC
TRBJ1-3 TRBV5-1 few TRBD1 CASSWGQGGRGNTIYF TGCGCCAGCAGCTGGGGACAGGGAGGAAGGGGAAACACCATATATTTT
TRBJ1-2 TRBV19 . . CASTERDAIPYTF TGTGCCAGTACGGAGAGGGACGCAATCCCCTACACCTTC
TRBJ2-2 TRBV30 . TRBD1 CAWSPGQAKTGELFF TGTGCCTGGAGCCCAGGACAGGCGAAAACCGGGGAGCTGTTTTTT
TRBJ1-1 TRBV7-2 . . CASSFREGSEAFF TGTGCCAGCAGCTTCCGGGAAGGATCTGAAGCTTTCTTT
TRBJ2-5 TRBV27 . . CASSLLVAGTQETQYF TGTGCCAGCAGTTTACTCGTTGCGGGAACTCAAGAGACCCAGTACTTC
TRBJ2-1 TRBV24-1 . . CATSDSTQLGSYNEQFF TGTGCCACCAGTGATTCCACACAATTGGGCTCCTACAATGAGCAGTTCTTC
TRBJ2-1 TRBV3-1/TRBV3-2 . TRBD2 CASSQGASGGNEQFF TGTGCCAGCAGCCAAGGGGCTAGCGGGGGTAATGAGCAGTTCTTC
TRBJ2-3 TRBV7-3 once . CASSVIGDTQYF TGTGCCAGCAGCGTAATCGGAGATACGCAGTATTTT
TRBJ1-1 TRBV2 . . CASSYQSPLNTEAFF TGTGCCAGCAGTTATCAGTCCCCCTTGAACACTGAAGCTTTCTTT
TRBJ2-1 TRBV13 . TRBD2 CASSDQRGANEQFF TGTGCCAGCAGCGATCAGCGGGGAGCCAATGAGCAGTTCTTC
TRBJ1-3 TRBV9 . TRBD1 CASSAQGGGFWNTIYF TGTGCCAGCAGCGCCCAGGGGGGGGGTTTCTGGAACACCATATATTTT
TRBJ1-6 TRBV15 once . CATSRGAGTNSPLHF TGTGCCACCAGCAGAGGGGCAGGGACCAATTCACCCCTCCACTTT
TRBJ1-5 TRBV2 once . CASSGRVGGYGNQPQHF TGTGCCAGCAGTGGGAGGGTTGGCGGTTACGGCAATCAGCCCCAGCATTTT
TRBJ2-7 TRBV5-6 . TRBD1 CASSLYGTGLQREQYF TGTGCCAGCAGCTTGTATGGGACAGGGTTGCAAAGGGAGCAGTACTTC
TRBJ1-3 TRBV29-1 . . CSVPGSSGNTIYF TGCAGCGTTCCCGGGAGCTCTGGAAACACCATATATTTT
TRBJ1-2 TRBV29-1 . TRBD1 CSVALTGRSYGYTF TGCAGCGTTGCTTTGACAGGGCGTAGCTATGGCTACACCTTC
TRBJ1-1 TRBV25-1 . . CASIGSAPKAFF TGTGCCAGCATTGGTTCGGCTCCCAAAGCTTTCTTT
TRBJ1-1 TRBV7-9 once . CASSLTQPHEAFF TGTGCCAGCAGTTTAACGCAGCCCCATGAAGCTTTCTTT
TRBJ1-5 TRBV27 . . CASSRGFGNQPQHF TGTGCCAGCAGTCGGGGATTTGGCAATCAGCCCCAGCATTTT
TRBJ1-4 TRBV5-6 . . CASSLGQRIELFF TGTGCCAGCAGCTTGGGACAGCGGATAGAACTGTTTTTT
TRBJ1-4 TRBV30 . . CAWSERVLGGEKLFF TGTGCCTGGAGTGAACGGGTATTAGGCGGTGAAAAACTGTTTTTT
TRBJ1-1 TRBV19 . . CASSISSMNTEAFF TGTGCCAGTAGTATATCATCCATGAACACTGAAGCTTTCTTT
TRBJ1-2 TRBV4-3 once . CASSQGVNYGYTF TGCGCCAGCAGCCAAGGTGTAAACTATGGCTACACCTTC
TRBJ2-1 TRBV7-2 . . CASSNIRDGEQFF TGTGCCAGCAGCAATATCCGGGACGGTGAGCAGTTCTTC
TRBJ2-3 TRBV20-1 . . CSARVADTQYF TGCAGTGCTAGGGTAGCAGATACGCAGTATTTT
TRBJ1-1 TRBV5-6 . . CASSLGFSSGSEAFF TGTGCCAGCAGCTTGGGGTTCAGTTCAGGTTCTGAAGCTTTCTTT
TRBJ1-5 TRBV6-5 . . CASTPSWGGQPQHF TGTGCCAGCACCCCTTCCTGGGGGGGACAGCCCCAGCATTTT
TRBJ1-6 TRBV3-1/TRBV3-2 . . CASSPTRLNQKNSPLHF TGTGCCAGCAGCCCGACAAGACTAAATCAGAAAAATTCACCCCTCCACTTT